The source of this T cell receptor (beta chain) is a study of blood T cell repertoires in COVID-19. Overall study: Samples of COVID-19 (acute and convalescent) were obtained from the United States, Italy and Spain. Sources were T cells, B-cell-depleted T cells, or PBMCs; the material itself was cDNA or gDNA.

Trimming pared 5 bases from V and 7 bases from J, leaving 7 bases between. Germline V lookup: CDR1 KGHDR, CDR2 SFDVKD. This CDR3 region has 11 residues. Under the authors' procedure: Nucleated cell number was recorded as an estimate derived from reference gene primer amplification. Generated by immunoSEQ multiplex PCR, the TCRdb table keeps only in-frame clones and is missing some. V and J calls and clone size are as listed in that table; D and trimming were resolved from the DNA. The table includes some 31,000 clones, approximately 80% detected once. The TCR comes from an older woman with acute or convalescent COVID-19. The source material was peripheral blood. The chain recombines TRBV24-1 with TRBJ1-1; TRBD1 is a possible D gene (5 bases). The DNA for the CDR3 is TGTGCCACCAGTGCGGGGGGTGAAGCTTTCTTT. It specifies CATSAGGEAFF.